Listed below are T cell receptor beta chains from one sample, sequenced in a study of shared T cell receptors in the human thymus. The table came from immunoSEQ multiplex PCR; TCRdb's copy has only in-frame clones and leaves some out. The repertoire includes some 700,000 clones, 75% to 90% of them detected once, and around 0.0099% sits in the top ten. This same sample was also taken into another study, of human thymus T cells.

The sample was thymocytes. The receptors come from a girl in the first two years of life with a congenital heart defect. Both conserved end residues are part of each CDR3.

v_call	cdr3_aa
TRBV6-6	CASSLTRDIYYEQYF
TRBV11-2	CASSLEGVKNNITGELFF
TRBV6-1	CASRETGDDTNEKLFF
TRBV11-2	CASSPGRGEQFF
TRBV10-2	CASTGGSSTIYNEQFF
TRBV19	CATRLTGEGIYGYTF
TRBV14	CASSQIGGEVATNEKLFF
TRBV6-1	CASSDGGRETQYF
TRBV28	CASSLRDSPQKLFEQYF
TRBV19	CASSPPRSSYNSPLHF
TRBV9	CASSGLLTVSYGYTF
TRBV5-1	CASSFRGLGAFF
TRBV29-1	CSVVSDDQDRNEQYF
TRBV2	CASSAPAFTGTYGYTF
TRBV4-1	CASSQQTGKTRYGYTF
TRBV10-3	CAISELVTGYYPSKDEAFF
TRBV6-6	CASTGCNEQFF
TRBV29-1	CSVEATGFNTGELFF
TRBV7-6	CASSLGDRGGMYPSEKLFF
TRBV27	CASSSKQVPYYNSPLHF
TRBV19	CASSPGQTSYEQYF
TRBV19	CASSFAEGDRGAFF
TRBV30	CAWSFTTGDNSNSPLHF
TRBV11-2	CASSPRDRNEDTEAFF
TRBV9	CASSVVGTSGTDTQYF
TRBV7-2	CASSPGLVPDSVQETQYF
TRBV19	CASTTLDGTAKTSSGANVLTF
TRBV4-3	CASSQDKAWQGTGNTIYF
TRBV9	CASSPDMGQSYEQYF
TRBV6-5	CASSYSTLTGNTEAFF
TRBV19	CASTIMGTVNTEAFF
TRBV7-9	CASSRNGTVEETQYF
TRBV7-8	CASSPSRDTQYF
TRBV19	CASILAGGNTEAFF
TRBV15	CATSLTSLYRGYTF
TRBV6-5	CASSYFLAGNFYEQYF
TRBV28	CASSFNDRGGQAFF
TRBV4-1	CASSPPGGPGTEAFF
TRBV28	CASTISGNTIYF
TRBV15	CATSPPGTGGEKLFF
TRBV19	CAVKEGPGNNEQFF
TRBV6-1	CASASHRAYNEQFF
TRBV30	CAWRRGNSPLHF
TRBV6-1	CASSDMTGSGETQYF
TRBV7-9	CASSLADRVKQAFF